These 3 T cell receptor beta chains originate from one sample sequenced in a study of cytomegalovirus exposure and HLA in healthy donors. The PCR ran on 60 Vbeta and 13 Jbeta primers. TCRdb's table, derived via immunoSEQ multiplex PCR, lists solely in-frame clones and lacks some. The repertoire includes 190,000 or so clones, less than 85% of them detected once, and under 0.75% sits in the top ten. What was sequenced was PBMCs. The receptors derive from a boy aged 5-17 years in good health and CMV-seronegative.

This clone appeared a few times. The chain uses TRBV19 and TRBJ1-5; 9 nucleotides match TRBD1. The germline V gene encodes CDR1 LNHDA and CDR2 SQIVND (reference sequence). CDR3 length equals 17 residues. V shed 5 bases, J shed 1 base, and the junction held 9 bases outside the gene matches. The CDR3 nucleotides read TGTGCCAGTAGTTCTCCGAACAGGGGGCAAAGCAATCAGCCCCAGCATTTT. Encoded protein: CASSSPNRGQSNQPQHF.

CDR3 DNA sequence: TGTGCCAGCAGTTCACAGGACTATGGCTACACCTTC. Translated: CASSSQDYGYTF. This chain connects TRBV6-5 to TRBJ1-2; maybe TRBD1 (5 bases). CDR3 length: 12 amino acids. The germline V gene has CDR1 MNHEY and CDR2 SVGAGI. V was clipped by 4 bases and J by 3 bases, with 6 bases between them.

The gene calls are TRBV4-1 and TRBJ2-7; D remains unclear. CDR3 length equals 16 residues. In germline, CDR1 is MGHRA, CDR2 YSYEKL. V was trimmed by 1 base and J by 2 bases, leaving 15 bases between them. CDR3 DNA: TGCGCCAGCAGCCAAGTCCCCACTGGAGTAACCTACGAGCAGTACTTC. Its protein is CASSQVPTGVTYEQYF.